The rows below give T cell receptor beta chains drawn from one sample of a study of neurological immune-mediated disorders. TCRdb redid the calling of the 5' RACE reads with MiXCR, one entry per CDR3 protein. Found here are fewer than 30,000 distinct CDR3 sequences, less than 15% of them singletons; the top ten hold about 12%. Source material: PBMCs. These receptor sequences come from a woman between 55 and 75 years old with HTLV-1-associated myelopathy (HAM/TSP). The CDR3 runs from the conserved cysteine through the conserved F or W. The D gene is left open where the match is weak. Expanded clones are given a class, and other clones once, few, many or no size at all.

clone size	V gene	D gene	CDR3 length	J gene	CDR3 DNA	CDR3 protein
many	TRBV29-1	.	14	TRBJ2-3	TGCAGCGTTGAGGATGCAGGGAAAGGAGATACGCAGTATTTT	CSVEDAGKGDTQYF
many	TRBV20-1	.	14	TRBJ1-6	TGCAGTGCTAGCGGGCAGGTCGGCAATTCACCCCTCCACTTT	CSASGQVGNSPLHF
medium-sized	TRBV7-9	TRBD2	19	TRBJ2-1	TGTGCCAGCAGCGTTGGGACTAGCGGGACCGTTACCTCTCGGAATGAGCAGTTCTTC	CASSVGTSGTVTSRNEQFF
many	TRBV6-1	.	15	TRBJ2-3	TGTGCCAGCAGTGTCCTACTGTCTAGCACAGATACGCAGTATTTT	CASSVLLSSTDTQYF
many	TRBV29-1	.	12	TRBJ2-3	TGCAGCGTGGATAGGAACACAGATACGCAGTATTTT	CSVDRNTDTQYF
many	TRBV20-1	.	16	TRBJ2-7	TGCAGTGCTGCAAGTCGAGGGACCCCCCGACCCTACGAGCAGTACTTC	CSAASRGTPRPYEQYF
many	TRBV5-1	.	14	TRBJ1-4	TGCGCCAGCAGCACCGGGGACGGGCATGAAAAACTGTTTTTT	CASSTGDGHEKLFF
many	TRBV6-5	.	15	TRBJ2-2	TGTGCCAGCAGTTACTTTAGCCAACGCACCGGGGAGCTGTTTTTT	CASSYFSQRTGELFF
.	TRBV13	.	12	TRBJ2-7	TGTGCCAGCAGCCTCCCTAACCGCGAGCAGTACTTC	CASSLPNREQYF
many	TRBV20-1	TRBD2	13	TRBJ2-1	TGCAGTGCTTTTAGCGGGGCGAGGAATGAGCAGTTCTTC	CSAFSGARNEQFF
few	TRBV19	.	16	TRBJ1-5	TGTGCCAGTAGTATACTGGCAGGCTATATCAATCAGCCCCAGCATTTT	CASSILAGYINQPQHF
many	TRBV6-5	.	13	TRBJ2-1	TGTGCCAGCAGGAGGACAGATTACAATGAGCAGTTCTTC	CASRRTDYNEQFF
many	TRBV24-1	TRBD1	15	TRBJ2-3	TGTGCCACCAGTCCGGGACAGGGAGGGCCAGATACGCAGTATTTT	CATSPGQGGPDTQYF
few	TRBV11-3	TRBD2	15	TRBJ2-1	TGTGCCAGCAGCTCCGGGGGGAGCTTCTACAATGAGCAGTTCTTC	CASSSGGSFYNEQFF
few	TRBV27	.	16	TRBJ2-3	TGTGCCAGCAGTCGTCGTTGGGACACCCGCACAGATACGCAGTATTTT	CASSRRWDTRTDTQYF
many	TRBV20-1	.	14	TRBJ2-7	TGCAGTGCAATCGGGACCCAAATTTCTGGGGAGCAGTACTTC	CSAIGTQISGEQYF
many	TRBV5-1	.	15	TRBJ2-1	TGCGCCAGCAGCTTGGATGTTAGCGATCACAATGAGCAGTTCTTC	CASSLDVSDHNEQFF
few	TRBV6-6	.	16	TRBJ1-3	TGTGCCAGCAGTTACTCGTACCAGAACTCTGGAAACACCATATATTTT	CASSYSYQNSGNTIYF
many	TRBV27	TRBD1	13	TRBJ1-1	TGTGCCAGCAGTTTACAGGGGGGAACTGAAGCTTTCTTT	CASSLQGGTEAFF
few	TRBV2	.	16	TRBJ2-3	TGTGCCAGCAGAGACCCGGGAGAGGTACCCACAGATACGCAGTATTTT	CASRDPGEVPTDTQYF
many	TRBV27	.	11	TRBJ2-7	TGTGCCACCAGAGGGGGGGACGAGCAGTACTTC	CATRGGDEQYF
.	TRBV30	.	12	TRBJ2-1	TGTGCCCTTAGGAGCTCCTACAATGAGCAGTTCTTC	CALRSSYNEQFF
many	TRBV20-1	TRBD1	16	TRBJ2-7	TGCAGTGCTCGAGACCAACAGGGGTCGAGAACCTACGAGCAGTACTTC	CSARDQQGSRTYEQYF
.	TRBV7-6	TRBD2	18	TRBJ2-3	TGTGCCAGCAGCTCGACTAGCGGGGGGGCTAGGGACACAGATACGCAGTATTTT	CASSSTSGGARDTDTQYF
.	TRBV5-1	TRBD2	13	TRBJ2-7	TGCGCCAGCAACTTGGCTAGCGGGGTGGAGCAGTACTTC	CASNLASGVEQYF
many	TRBV20-1	.	15	TRBJ1-5	TGCAGTGCTAGAGAAGGGCTACAGGGTTATCAGCCCCAGCATTTT	CSAREGLQGYQPQHF
many	TRBV27	.	14	TRBJ2-1	TGTGCCAGCAGTTTATCGCGGGGATACAATGAGCAGTTCTTC	CASSLSRGYNEQFF
few	TRBV25-1	.	17	TRBJ1-6	TGTGCCAGCAGTGCCTGGTTGGTGGGGGCCTATAATTCACCCCTCCACTTT	CASSAWLVGAYNSPLHF
medium-sized	TRBV20-1	.	14	TRBJ1-3	TGCAGTGCGTTGGACAGTCTCTCTGGAAACACCATATATTTT	CSALDSLSGNTIYF
many	TRBV20-1	TRBD1	14	TRBJ1-6	TGCAGTGCTCCTGGACAGGGGGCTAAATCACCCCTCCACTTT	CSAPGQGAKSPLHF
many	TRBV5-1	TRBD2	17	TRBJ2-3	TGCGCCAGCAGCTTGACCGGGCTAGCGGGGGGCCTGGATACGCAGTATTTT	CASSLTGLAGGLDTQYF
many	TRBV20-1	TRBD1	17	TRBJ2-2	TGCAGTGCTAGAGCTCGTCCCGGGACAGGGAACACCGGGGAGCTGTTTTTT	CSARARPGTGNTGELFF
few	TRBV20-1	.	15	TRBJ2-7	TGCAGTGCTAGCAAGTGGGACTCACCCTACTACGAGCAGTACTTC	CSASKWDSPYYEQYF
many	TRBV7-9	TRBD2	19	TRBJ2-1	TGTGCCAGAAGCGTTGGGACTAGCGGGACCGTTACCTCTCGGAATGAGCAGTTCTTC	CARSVGTSGTVTSRNEQFF
many	TRBV4-2	TRBD2	16	TRBJ2-2	TGTGCCAGCAGCCAAGACATCAGCGGGGCCGGCGGGGAGCTGTTTTTT	CASSQDISGAGGELFF
many	TRBV14	.	16	TRBJ1-1	TGTGCCAGCAGCCAACCGGCCCCAGAAATGAACACTGAAGCTTTCTTT	CASSQPAPEMNTEAFF
many	TRBV7-9	.	19	TRBJ1-3	TGTGCCAGCAGCATTGGCGCCCTTTCGGCAGGATTCTCTGGAAACACCATATATTTT	CASSIGALSAGFSGNTIYF
.	TRBV29-1	.	21	TRBJ2-3	.	CSFVGQGYEQYFGPGTHTQYF
many	TRBV10-2	.	18	TRBJ2-7	TGCGCCAGCGGGGACAGCCCAGCTAAGAGCGGGATGCTCTACGAGCAGTACTTC	CASGDSPAKSGMLYEQYF
many	TRBV12-3/TRBV12-4	.	14	TRBJ1-5	TGTGCCAGCAGTTTAGGAATGGGTTATCAGCCCCAGCATTTT	CASSLGMGYQPQHF
many	TRBV9	TRBD2	17	TRBJ2-3	TGTGCCAGCAGCAGATATAGCGGGAGGGCAAGCACAGATACGCAGTATTTT	CASSRYSGRASTDTQYF
.	TRBV7-8	TRBD1	14	TRBJ2-4	TGTGCCAGCAACCCATTCGACAGGGACAACATTCAGTACTTC	CASNPFDRDNIQYF
many	TRBV20-1	.	11	TRBJ1-4	TGCAGTTTTAGGGTTTCGGAAAAACTGTTTTTT	CSFRVSEKLFF
.	TRBV7-6	TRBD1	17	TRBJ1-6	TGTGCCAGCAGCTTGGGAGGACAGGGGGCGGATAATTCACCCCTCCACTTT	CASSLGGQGADNSPLHF
medium-sized	TRBV7-2	.	14	TRBJ1-2	TGTGCCAGCAGCCCCCCCGGAAATAGAGGTGGCTACACCTTC	CASSPPGNRGGYTF
.	TRBV5-4	.	14	TRBJ1-1	TGTGCCAGCAGCTTGGGCAGGGTGAACACTGAAGCTTTCTTT	CASSLGRVNTEAFF
many	TRBV6-5	TRBD2	16	TRBJ2-3	TGTGCCAGCAGGCCGGGACTAGCGGGAGCCGGAGATACGCAGTATTTT	CASRPGLAGAGDTQYF
many	TRBV20-1	TRBD2	18	TRBJ2-2	TGCAGTGCTAGAGATACCCAGCGGGAGGGCCCGCGGGGCGGGGAGCTGTTTTTT	CSARDTQREGPRGGELFF
many	TRBV7-9	.	13	TRBJ1-4	TGTGCCAGCAGCTTAAACGGGAATGAAAAACTGTTTTTT	CASSLNGNEKLFF
many	TRBV7-2	TRBD2	14	TRBJ2-3	TGTGCCAGCAGCTTAGGCGGTGAAGCGGGAGGGGAGTATTTT	CASSLGGEAGGEYF
once	TRBV5-1	TRBD1	13	TRBJ2-1	TGCGCCAGCAGCCGGGCAGGGGACAGTGAGCAGTTCTTC	CASSRAGDSEQFF
.	TRBV19	.	13	TRBJ1-5	TGTGCCACACTAGGGGGGCTCAATCAGCCCCAGCATTTT	CATLGGLNQPQHF